Given below is one T cell receptor (beta chain) in context. The CDR3 loop spans 14 amino acids. Germline trimming cut 5 bases from V and 9 bases from J; bases unmatched to any gene: 6. Germline V gives CDR1 MDHEN, CDR2 SYDVKM. Measured with immunoSEQ multiplex PCR; TCRdb has only the in-frame clones, and not every one. The table includes about 2.2 million clones, 93% detected once. This entry belongs to a study of shared clonotypes between healthy human individuals. The naive CD8 subset, CD45RO-negative cells positively selected for CCR7, excluded terminally differentiated effector memory CD45RA+ cells.

This receptor was identified in a young man in good health. Some clones in this sample may be carry-over from other donors' samples. The chain employs TRBV28 and TRBJ1-6; 8 bases are a match to TRBD1. The material sequenced was naive CD8+ T cells from PBMCs. In nucleotides, the CDR3 is TGTGCCAGCAGTCTGACAGGGGACGGTTCACCCCTCCACTTT. As protein: CASSLTGDGSPLHF. Based on the CDR3 plus reference TRBV28 and TRBJ1-6, the full variable domain is DVKVTQSSRYLVKRTGEKVFLECVQDMDHENMFWYRQDPGLGLRLIYFSYDVKMKEKGDIPEGYSVSREKKERFSLILESASTNQTSMYLCASSLTGDGSPLHFGNGTRLTVT.